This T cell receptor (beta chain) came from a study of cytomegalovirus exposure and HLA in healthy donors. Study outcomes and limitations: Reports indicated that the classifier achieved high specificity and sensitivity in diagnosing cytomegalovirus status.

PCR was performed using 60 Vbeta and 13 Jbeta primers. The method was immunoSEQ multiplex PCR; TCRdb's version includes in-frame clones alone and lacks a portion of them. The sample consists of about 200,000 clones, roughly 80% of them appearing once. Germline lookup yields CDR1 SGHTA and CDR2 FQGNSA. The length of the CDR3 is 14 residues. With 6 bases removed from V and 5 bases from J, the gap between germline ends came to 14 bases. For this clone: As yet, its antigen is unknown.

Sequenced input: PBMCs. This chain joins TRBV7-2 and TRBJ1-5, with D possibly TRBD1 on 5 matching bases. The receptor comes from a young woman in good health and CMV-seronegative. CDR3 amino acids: CASSFDSHDQPQHF. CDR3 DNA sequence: TGTGCCAGCAGTTTTGACAGTCACGATCAGCCCCAGCATTTT. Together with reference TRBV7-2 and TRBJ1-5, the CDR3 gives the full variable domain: GAGVSQSPSNKVTEKGKDVELRCDPISGHTALYWYRQSLGQGLEFLIYFQGNSAPDKSGLPSDRFSAERTGGSVSTLTIQRTQQEDSAVYLCASSFDSHDQPQHFGDGTRLSIL.